At least ten counts were recorded for the clone carrying this T cell receptor (beta chain). Antigen: not known. CDR3 length: 13 amino acids. V lost 5 bases and J 4 bases, leaving 14 bases between the germline ends. Germline-derived CDR1 and CDR2 are SQVTM and ANQGSEA. After constant-region reverse-primer amplification, full-length variable regions underwent semi-nested PCR with Nested Universal Primer A. TCRdb fed the 5' RACE reads into MiXCR, producing one record per CDR3 protein. The sample has about 54,000 distinct CDR3 sequences; 17% are singletons. Notes on the study in general: In terms of TCR gene usage, tumor memory CD4+ T cells clustered together with blood and lymph node memory CD4+ cells, as well as with lymph node naive CD4+ cells.

Naive CD4+ T cells were purified with Tregs depleted by CD25. Sequenced material: naive CD4+ T cells sorted from blood. Regarding subset: naive CD4+ T cells, CD4+CD45RA+CD25-. The chain uses TRBV29-1 and TRBJ1-1; D not certain. The sequence came from a female donor with breast cancer. The DNA of the CDR3 is TGCAGCGTTTGCCCCATTTGGGGCACTGAAGCTTTCTTT. This gives the protein CSVCPIWGTEAFF.